The rows below give T cell receptor beta chains drawn from one sample of a study of patients and donors after allogeneic stem cell transplantation. TCRdb re-called the RT-PCR reads with MiXCR, one entry per CDR3 protein. This sample yields 900,000 to 1,000,000 distinct CDR3 sequences, of which roughly 18% are seen a single time; 5% to 6.5% belongs to the top ten. Specimen: blood, either unsorted or a sorted T cell fraction (not recorded which). These receptors originate from a human donor who was either an allogeneic HSCT recipient or a stem cell or donor lymphocyte infusion donor (not recorded which). It is not recorded whose cells these are; they may come from a transplant donor. Each CDR3 is given with its conserved first and last residue. D genes are given only for firm matches. Size tells how often a clone was seen (once, few, many) or the class of an expanded clone, and some rows leave it out.

TRBJ1-2 | few | TRBV30 | TRBD1 | CAWVTGGTYGYTF
TRBJ2-6 | - | TRBV4-2 | TRBD1 | CASSPHEGQGASRGANVLTF
TRBJ2-5 | - | TRBV12-3/TRBV12-4 | - | CASSLVLVQETQYF
TRBJ1-1 | few | TRBV12-3/TRBV12-4 | - | CASSLAPGQSNTEAFF
TRBJ1-6 | - | TRBV2 | - | CASTPGRSYNSPLHF
TRBJ2-7 | - | TRBV18 | TRBD2 | CASSISGSTHEQYF
TRBJ1-5 | few | TRBV5-1 | - | CASSLAGYGNQPQHF
TRBJ2-2 | few | TRBV24-1 | - | CATQRTGELFF
TRBJ2-1 | - | TRBV9 | - | CASSVEDSTHNEQFF
TRBJ2-7 | few | TRBV9 | - | CASSEDSNSYEQYF
TRBJ2-3 | - | TRBV12-3/TRBV12-4 | TRBD1 | CASSSRDRGENTQYF
TRBJ1-5 | - | TRBV7-6 | - | CASSLVAGDNQPQHF
TRBJ2-1 | few | TRBV3-1 | TRBD1 | CASSQNRGNEQFF
TRBJ1-6 | - | TRBV5-1 | - | CASSGNLDSPLHF
TRBJ2-1 | few | TRBV21-1 | - | CASSKPPGRGYNEQFF
TRBJ2-7 | - | TRBV7-9 | TRBD1 | CASSALLAPDRGYEQYF
TRBJ1-5 | many | TRBV12-5 | TRBD1 | CASGPDRVNQPQHF
TRBJ2-4 | few | TRBV15 | - | CATSRGVHEGKNIQYF
TRBJ2-3 | few | TRBV7-2 | - | CASTRAGVDTQYF
TRBJ2-5 | few | TRBV5-1 | TRBD2 | CASSLEPGGLVETQYF
TRBJ2-7 | few | TRBV7-2 | TRBD2 | CASSLELAGAYEQYF
TRBJ2-7 | few | TRBV3-1 | - | CASSPRQAHLLYEQYF
TRBJ2-3 | - | TRBV6-1 | TRBD1 | CASSKGQGRVDTQYF
TRBJ1-2 | few | TRBV20-1 | - | CSARDFGREYGYTF
TRBJ2-1 | many | TRBV5-1 | - | CASSSPGFNEQFF
TRBJ1-4 | - | TRBV20-1 | - | CSAPGQTNEKLFF
TRBJ2-3 | few | TRBV11-2 | - | CASSVTGYSTDTQYF
TRBJ2-7 | - | TRBV10-3 | - | CAISPGGGGVEQYF
TRBJ1-2 | - | TRBV5-6 | - | CASSPIRGYGYTF
TRBJ1-5 | - | TRBV6-1 | TRBD1 | CASSRRGQGFAQPQHF
TRBJ2-7 | few | TRBV2 | - | CASSVHTGSPPYEQYF
TRBJ2-2 | - | TRBV15 | - | CATSRDLGTLNTGELFF
TRBJ1-1 | few | TRBV11-3 | - | CASSLGLLGLNTEAFF
TRBJ1-2 | many | TRBV12-3/TRBV12-4 | - | CASSPGGSRSYGYTF
TRBJ1-5 | few | TRBV2 | - | CATQGSGGNQPQHF
TRBJ2-4 | few | TRBV7-8 | - | CASSPSAGIQYF
TRBJ1-6 | few | TRBV6-1 | - | CASSEGVGSPLHF
TRBJ2-3 | many | TRBV5-1 | TRBD2 | CASSSGLAGESRTDTQYF
TRBJ2-2 | - | TRBV5-1 | - | CASSFRGEHTGELFF
TRBJ1-3 | few | TRBV5-6 | - | CASSLAFRTLSGNTIYF
TRBJ1-2 | few | TRBV24-1 | TRBD1 | CATSESTGGYGYTF
TRBJ2-5 | few | TRBV20-1 | TRBD2 | CSARVAWREGEETQYF
TRBJ1-2 | few | TRBV12-3/TRBV12-4 | - | CASSFGTTTPGDYGYTF